The 12 T cell receptor beta chains below all came from one sample that was sequenced in a study of T-cell memory formation after mild COVID-19 (dated by TCRdb to the early 2020s). The library was made by 5' RACE. Instrument used: Illumina NovaSeq 6000. TCRdb itself trimmed the public reads at Q25 with fastp, ran MiXCR and retained productive beta chains. Rows are combined by CDR3 protein, so each entry shows the most common genes and DNA. For this sample there are 250,000 to 350,000 distinct CDR3 sequences; 16% appear just once. More than 20% of the sample goes to the ten largest clones. Sequencing input: PBMCs or a T cell subset sorted from them (not recorded which). The receptors originated from a young man who had mild COVID-19 (a few samples of this study predate the infection). The sample titles of this study are shuffled in the database, so cell type and time point are left out; the donor was told from shared clones.

The genes are TRBV12-3 or TRBV12-4 and TRBJ1-1; D may be TRBD1 (6 bases). Trimming cost V 3 bases and J 1 base, with 12 bases left between them. There are 15 residues in the CDR3. The CDR3 reads CASSFRGDGNTEAFF. CDR3 sequence (DNA): TGTGCCAGCAGTTTCAGGGGCGATGGGAACACTGAAGCTTTCTTT.

The sample holds many counts of this clonotype. V gene TRBV12-3 or TRBV12-4 combines with J gene TRBJ2-5; 7 nucleotides align to TRBD1. This CDR3 spans 16 amino acids. V was pared by 5 bases and J by 5 bases, with 14 bases of the junction left unmatched. The CDR3 loop reads CASSEPTATGDETQYF. The CDR3 DNA reads as TGTGCCAGCAGTGAACCAACCGCCACAGGGGATGAGACCCAGTACTTC.

This clonotype was observed a few times. The chain uses TRBV7-3 and TRBJ2-3; the D is unclear. The CDR3 consists of 15 residues. In germline, CDR1 is SGHTA, CDR2 FQGTGA. The V gene lost 7 bases and the J gene lost 2 bases, with 16 bases spanning the gap. The CDR3 nucleotides are TGTGCCAGCACCCTGGGGATTGGGGTCACAGATACGCAGTATTTT. Translated: CASTLGIGVTDTQYF.

Only a few counts were recorded for this clonotype. This chain connects TRBV5-1 to TRBJ1-4; 8 bases align to TRBD1. CDR3 length: 15 amino acids. CDR1 is SGHRS and CDR2 is YFSETQ in the germline V gene. After removal of 4 bases from V and 5 bases from J, the junction contained 7 bases not matched to a gene. The CDR3 loop is CASSSPDRANEKLFF. CDR3 nucleotides: TGCGCCAGCAGCAGCCCGGACAGGGCCAATGAAAAACTGTTTTTT.

This clonotype showed up just once. V is TRBV3-1 and J is TRBJ1-1; the D gene is possibly TRBD1 (5 bases). Trimming cost V 4 bases and J 8 bases, with 23 bases left between them. The germline V gene encodes CDR1 LGHDT and CDR2 YNNKEL (reference sequence). The CDR3 runs to 16 residues. This chain's CDR3 is CASSPSGGTLTREAFF. The DNA for the CDR3 is TGTGCCAGCAGCCCGTCGGGAGGGACTCTTACTAGAGAAGCTTTCTTT.

A few counts support this clonotype. This chain links TRBV5-6 with TRBJ2-7; D is possibly TRBD1 or TRBD2 (6 bases each). The CDR3 has 15 amino acids. The germline gives CDR1 SGHDT, CDR2 YYEEEE. V was clipped by 4 bases and J by 6 bases, with 20 bases between them. The CDR3 bases are TGTGCCAGCAGCCTGGCCCGGGGGCGCAGGTCCGAGCAGTACGTC. This translates into CASSLARGRRSEQYV.

The table lists this clonotype with many counts. The genes are TRBV6-6 and TRBJ2-1; tentatively, D is TRBD2 (6 bases). Germline V gives CDR1 MNHNY, CDR2 SVGAGI (reference sequence). The CDR3 extends over 13 amino acids. V gave up 2 bases and J gave up 15 bases, with 17 bases separating them. The CDR3 loop is CASSYPMASGGFF. For the CDR3, the DNA is TGTGCCAGCAGTTACCCTATGGCGTCCGGGGGGTTCTTC.

The chain joins TRBV20-1 to TRBJ2-5, with 8 bases identical to TRBD1. CDR3 length: 13 amino acids. J was trimmed by 2 bases and V by 5 bases; bases with no gene match: 4. Germline V gives CDR1 DFQATT, CDR2 SNEGSKA (reference sequence). The CDR3 coding sequence is TGCAGTGCTGGCGACAGGGGACAAGAGACCCAGTACTTC. The encoded protein is CSAGDRGQETQYF.

This clonotype was picked up a small number of times. The chain joins TRBV7-2 to TRBJ2-1, with TRBD2 matching 11 bases. The V gene end was trimmed by 1 base and the J gene end by 9 bases; junction bases not matched to a gene: 8. Looked up from germline, CDR1 is SGHTA and CDR2 is FQGNSA. The CDR3 contains 16 residues. The CDR3 region is CASSLVSSGGKSEQFF. CDR3 coding DNA: TGTGCCAGCAGCTTAGTCTCTAGCGGGGGGAAAAGTGAGCAGTTCTTC.

This chain links TRBV29-1 with TRBJ2-3; TRBD2 matches at 8 bases. Germline-derived CDR1 and CDR2 are SQVTM and ANQGSEA. The CDR3 contains 14 residues. Losses at the gene ends were 2 bases for V and 0 bases for J; bases not matched to a gene: 1. DNA of the CDR3: TGCAGCGTTGAAACTAGCGGTAGCACAGATACGCAGTATTTT. As protein: CSVETSGSTDTQYF.

This chain connects TRBV30 to TRBJ2-3; D remains ambiguous. Germline-derived CDR1 and CDR2 are GTSNPN and SVGIG (reference sequence). The CDR3 has 14 residues. Trimming pared 2 bases from V and 8 bases from J, leaving 17 bases between. The CDR3 sequence is CAWSPTARRGTQYF. The CDR3 DNA reads TGTGCCTGGAGTCCCACGGCCCGCCGTGGTACGCAGTATTTT.

On this clonotype: At one end, the junction sequence differs from germline, possibly due to a read error. V and J are TRBV3-1 and TRBJ2-7; perhaps TRBD2 as D (5 bases). CDR3 length: 14 residues. Germline CDR1 is LGHDT and CDR2 is YNNKEL (reference sequence). The CDR3 DNA is TGTGCCAGCAGCTGGGGAACCGGGGTTTACGAGCGGTACTTC. It codes for CASSWGTGVYERYF.